This T cell receptor (beta chain) stems from a study of brain T cells in children with intractable seizures (dated by TCRdb to 2020 to 2023). Notes on the research overall: A NanoString immunology panel was first used to screen resected brain tissue from roughly 52 pediatric epilepsy surgery cases for immune gene transcripts. Of the roughly 12 selected surgery cases, pre-surgery blood was also sequenced for eight, so four had brain tissue only.

Counted from cysteine to phenylalanine, this CDR3 has 14 amino acids. CDR3 DNA only is kept here, 42 bases in frame from base 1. Via the germline V gene, CDR1 is SGHRS and CDR2 YFSETQ. Cut back by 0 bases and 1 base, the V and J ends lie 7 bases apart. The immunoSEQ assay was used to generate TCR beta chain sequences from genomic DNA. On the authors' methods: CDR3 sequences that did not begin with the conserved framework cysteine at position 104 were removed by hand. Clonality was calculated as one minus the normalized Shannon's Diversity Index, with values ranging from 0 (maximal diversity) to 1 (oligoclonal). Chi-squared comparison-of-proportions tests were used to check whether the frequency of the same CDR3 differed between samples, for example brain versus blood. Public clonotypes were found through immuneACCESS searches, while the VDJdb browser was used to judge similarity to known antiviral clonotypes. TCRdb took over this immuneACCESS table, retaining in-frame rearrangements with V and J assigned. Such tables are incomplete; in checked studies, under half of the missing clones stem from an unresolved V gene, and the remainder is unexplained. V, J and clone size were drawn from that table, and D and trimming were deduced from the DNA. This sample is represented by hundreds of thousands of clones; about 93% of them were singletons. The ten largest make up around 6% of the sample.

What the time point label conveys for this sample: blood from clinic visit 5 months post-surgery; TSC patient then seizure free. The surgery cases showing the highest brain T cell transcript signatures were chosen for TCR beta chain sequencing of brain tissue and, when available, of blood. Prior to surgery, the patients had been treated with at least one anti-epileptic drug. The TCR-sequenced patients were children whose drug-resistant epilepsy was caused by tuberous sclerosis complex, focal cortical dysplasia, Rasmussen encephalitis or hemimegalencephaly. Bulk genomic DNA was isolated from unsorted brain tissue and whole blood using the Monarch genomic DNA purification kit. About this clone itself: Its antigen specificity is not known. No qualities accompany the bases; no much larger clone lies one base away.

Beyond this particular receptor, the publication reports: Viral specificity was inferred only from CDR3 sequence similarity, and patients' HCMV serostatus was unknown. Sequencing depth differed between pre- and post-surgery blood, so clones missing from the pre-surgery sample may reflect undersampling.

The sample here was peripheral blood, taken 4 to 6 months after surgery. This receptor was taken from a boy under two years old with tuberous sclerosis and intractable seizures. The chain was built from TRBV5-1 and TRBJ1-1, and the D gene may be TRBD1, 6 bases matching. The DNA sequence is given as TGCGCCAGCAGCTTGGGGGGGCGGAACACTGAAGCTTTCTTT. It translates to CASSLGGRNTEAFF.